This T cell receptor (beta chain) derives from a study of T cell repertoires in cytomegalovirus infection. Notes on the study in general: Clonotypes of TCR beta that were HLA-C-restricted and CMV-specific dominated the ex vivo response.

This clonotype was seen more than once but under ten times. Antigen: not known. In TCRdb, the reads were re-called with MiXCR into one record per CDR3 protein. The table records 550,000 to 700,000 distinct CDR3 sequences, under 45% of them present only once. The receptor's source is a human donor in good health (CMV status not recorded). Some clones in this sample may be carry-over from other donors' samples. Material: cultured PBMCs, obtained from culture after CMV antigen stimulation.

The CDR3 DNA is TGTGCCAGCAGCTTAAAGCAGGGACGACCATTCTTCTCTGGAAACACCATATATTTT. Protein: CASSLKQGRPFFSGNTIYF. The chain recombines TRBV11-2 with TRBJ1-3; tentatively, D is TRBD1 (5 bases). Trimming removed 2 bases from V and 0 bases from J, with 20 bases in between. CDR1 and CDR2 (germline): SGHAT, FQNNGV. The CDR3 length is 19 residues.